These 3 T cell receptor beta chains were sequenced from one sample in a study of blood T cell repertoires in COVID-19. Clones were read by immunoSEQ multiplex PCR, and TCRdb kept only the in-frame ones, dropping some. Of 200,000 or so clones in the sample, roughly 84% were seen once. The sequencing input was PBMCs or T cells enriched from blood (not recorded which). These receptors were collected from a man between 35 and 55 years old who had recovered from COVID-19.

The chain carries TRBV4-1 and TRBJ1-2, with D possibly being TRBD1 (6 bases). Trimming left V 1 base short and J 3 bases short, with 21 bases between. CDR1 and CDR2 (germline): MGHRA, YSYEKL. This CDR3 contains 18 residues. The chain's CDR3 is CASSQVVRRRGGDYGYTF. DNA for the CDR3: TGCGCCAGCAGCCAAGTGGTGAGGAGACGAGGGGGTGACTATGGCTACACCTTC.

This chain joins TRBV12-3 or TRBV12-4 and TRBJ1-2, with 8 bases identical to TRBD1. The CDR3 consists of 13 residues. With V trimmed by 4 bases and J by 6 bases, 4 bases remained unmatched. The CDR3 nucleotides read TGTGCCAGCAGTTCGGACAGGGTACATGGCTACACCTTC. This codes for CASSSDRVHGYTF.

The chain joins TRBV28 to TRBJ1-1; D is unclear. Trimming removed 6 bases from V and 3 bases from J, with 11 bases in between. The CDR3 consists of 13 residues. Germline V gene sequence: CDR1 MDHEN, CDR2 SYDVKM. The CDR3 sequence: CASSNVRDTEAFF. The CDR3, as DNA: TGTGCCAGCAGCAACGTGAGGGACACTGAAGCTTTCTTT.